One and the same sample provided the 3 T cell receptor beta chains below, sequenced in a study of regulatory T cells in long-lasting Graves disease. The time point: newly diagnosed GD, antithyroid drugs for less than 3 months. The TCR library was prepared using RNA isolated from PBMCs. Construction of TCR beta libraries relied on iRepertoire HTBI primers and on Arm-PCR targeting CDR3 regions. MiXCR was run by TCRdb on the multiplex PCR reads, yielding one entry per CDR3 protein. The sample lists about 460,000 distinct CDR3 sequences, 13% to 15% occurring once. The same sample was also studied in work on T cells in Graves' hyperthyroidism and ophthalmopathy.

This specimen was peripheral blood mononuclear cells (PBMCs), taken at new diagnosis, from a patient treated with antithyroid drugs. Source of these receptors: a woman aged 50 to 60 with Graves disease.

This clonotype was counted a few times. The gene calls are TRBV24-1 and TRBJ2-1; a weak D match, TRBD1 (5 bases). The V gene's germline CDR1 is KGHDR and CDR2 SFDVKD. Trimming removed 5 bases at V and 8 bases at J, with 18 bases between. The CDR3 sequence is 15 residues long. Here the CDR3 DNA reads TGTGCCACCAGTGGAGGTTTAGGGGTCAATGATGAGCAGTTCTTC. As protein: CATSGGLGVNDEQFF.

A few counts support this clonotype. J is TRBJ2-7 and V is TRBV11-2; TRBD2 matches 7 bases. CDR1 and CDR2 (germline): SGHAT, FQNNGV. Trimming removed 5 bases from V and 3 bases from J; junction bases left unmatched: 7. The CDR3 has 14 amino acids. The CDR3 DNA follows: TGTGCCAGCAGCCCCGGACTAGAGGGCTACGAGCAGTACTTC. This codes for CASSPGLEGYEQYF.

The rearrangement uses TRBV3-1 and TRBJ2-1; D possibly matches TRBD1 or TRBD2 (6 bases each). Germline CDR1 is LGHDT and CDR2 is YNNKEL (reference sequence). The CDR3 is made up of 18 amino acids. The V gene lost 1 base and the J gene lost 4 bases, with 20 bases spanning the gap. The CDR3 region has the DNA TGTGCCAGCAGCCAAGTGGAATCGGGGGACATCGGTTACAATGAGCAGTTCTTC. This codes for CASSQVESGDIGYNEQFF.